The clone carrying this T cell receptor beta chain came up a few times. As handled by the study authors: Because ImmunoSEQ provided only junction sequences with no quality scores, the filtering differed. Method: immunoSEQ multiplex PCR; TCRdb's copy keeps in-frame clones and lacks some. The V and J calls and the clone size are those of that table, but D and trimming were determined from the DNA. The profile shows some 2,500,000 clones, approximately 93% of them singletons. This CDR3 is built from 17 residues. Per germline, CDR1 SGHTA and CDR2 FQGNSA. Trimming left V 1 base short and J 3 bases short, with 15 bases between. The data derive from a study of shared clonotypes between healthy human individuals.

The chain employs TRBV7-2 and TRBJ2-2, with D unresolved. This sequence originates from a man younger than 30 in good health. Some clones in this sample may be carry-over from other donors' samples. The sample consisted of naive CD4+ T cells from PBMCs. The subset here: CD45RA+ positively selected. CDR3 sequence reads: CASSLESPSIYTGELFF. The CDR3 DNA is TGTGCCAGCAGCTTAGAGAGCCCCTCGATTTACACCGGGGAGCTGTTTTTT. Full variable domain (outside the CDR3, taken from reference TRBV7-2 and TRBJ2-2): GAGVSQSPSNKVTEKGKDVELRCDPISGHTALYWYRQSLGQGLEFLIYFQGNSAPDKSGLPSDRFSAERTGGSVSTLTIQRTQQEDSAVYLCASSLESPSIYTGELFFGEGSRLTVL.